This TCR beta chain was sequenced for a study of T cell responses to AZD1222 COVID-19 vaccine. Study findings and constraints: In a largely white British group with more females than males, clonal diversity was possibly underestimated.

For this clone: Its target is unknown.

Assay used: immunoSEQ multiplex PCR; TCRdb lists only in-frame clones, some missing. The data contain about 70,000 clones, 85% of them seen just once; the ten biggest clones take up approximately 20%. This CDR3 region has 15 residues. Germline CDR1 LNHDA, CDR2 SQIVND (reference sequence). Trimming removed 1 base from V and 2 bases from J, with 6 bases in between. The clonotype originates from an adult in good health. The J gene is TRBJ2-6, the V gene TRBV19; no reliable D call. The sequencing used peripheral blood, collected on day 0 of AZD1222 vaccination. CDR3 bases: TGTGCCAGTAGTATAGGTGGGACTGGGGCCAACGTCCTGACTTTC. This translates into CASSIGGTGANVLTF.